This T cell receptor (beta chain) was retrieved from a study of T cells in Graves' hyperthyroidism and ophthalmopathy. Study-wide results and limits: Using 13 V-J features, a model discriminated ophthalmopathy from stable hyperthyroidism. The majority of expanded thyroid clonotypes above 0.001 also appeared in blood.

Amplified TCR beta CDR3 regions derived from RNA transcripts. A set of HTBI primers served as the primers for a first-round RT-PCR of the TCR CDR3. TCRdb fed the multiplex PCR reads into MiXCR, producing one record per CDR3 protein. Of 300,000 to 450,000 distinct CDR3 sequences in the sample, roughly 25% are singletons; the top ten hold less than 75%. This clonotype was counted a few times. Its antigen remains unidentified. Orbital computed tomography and thyroid ultrasound, together with serum TRAb and thyroxine and clinical symptoms, were used for diagnoses. Fresh peripheral blood, 9.5 to 10 ml of it, supplied the PBMCs. V lost 5 bases and J lost 4, with 9 bases in between. Per germline, CDR1 SQVTM and CDR2 ANQGSEA. The CDR3 length is 11 residues.

The sequence derives from a man aged 50-60 years with Graves' hyperthyroidism. The sample taken for sequencing was blood. The chain has TRBV29-1 and TRBJ2-7, with D possibly being TRBD1 (6 bases). The CDR3 spells CSVFTGYEQYF. Here the CDR3 DNA reads TGCAGCGTTTTCACAGGGTACGAGCAGTACTTC.